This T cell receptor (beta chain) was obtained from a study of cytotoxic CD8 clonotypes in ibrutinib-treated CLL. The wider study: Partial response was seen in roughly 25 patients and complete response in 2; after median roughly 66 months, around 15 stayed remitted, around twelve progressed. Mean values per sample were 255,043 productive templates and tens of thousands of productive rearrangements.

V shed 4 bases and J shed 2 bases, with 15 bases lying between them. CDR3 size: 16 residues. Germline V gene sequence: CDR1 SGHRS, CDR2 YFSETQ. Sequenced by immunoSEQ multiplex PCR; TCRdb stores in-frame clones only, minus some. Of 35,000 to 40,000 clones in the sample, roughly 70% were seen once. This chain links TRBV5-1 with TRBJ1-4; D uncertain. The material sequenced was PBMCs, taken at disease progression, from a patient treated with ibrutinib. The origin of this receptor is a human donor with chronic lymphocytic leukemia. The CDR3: CASSPLAGGTNEKLFF. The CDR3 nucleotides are TGCGCCAGCAGCCCCCTGGCTGGCGGGACTAATGAAAAACTGTTTTTT.